A selection of T cell receptor beta chains follows, all from one sample in a study of shared clonotypes between healthy human individuals. Profiled with immunoSEQ multiplex PCR; TCRdb holds only in-frame clones, not every one. The sample carries around 2.3 million clones, approximately 95% recorded once. The material sequenced was naive CD4+ T cells sorted from blood. The receptors stem from a man between 18 and 35 years old in good health. CDR3s leave out the opening cysteine and the closing phenylalanine or tryptophan. A D gene is named only where the DNA matches it firmly.

D gene: NA
V gene: TRBV27
J gene: TRBJ2-5
CDR3 protein: ASSHGSPQETQY

D gene: NA
V gene: TRBV4-1
J gene: TRBJ2-2
CDR3 protein: ASSQERGGNTGELF

D gene: TRBD1
V gene: TRBV10-3
J gene: TRBJ1-1
CDR3 protein: AISEFEGATEAF

D gene: TRBD1
V gene: TRBV7-2
J gene: TRBJ1-6
CDR3 protein: ASSRDRNSPLH

D gene: TRBD1
V gene: TRBV30
J gene: TRBJ1-2
CDR3 protein: AWRGDSRNGYT

D gene: TRBD2
V gene: TRBV5-4
J gene: TRBJ2-1
CDR3 protein: ASSPLSSGGAREQF

D gene: TRBD2
V gene: TRBV7-9
J gene: TRBJ2-7
CDR3 protein: ASSLETSGVREQY

D gene: TRBD1
V gene: TRBV5-4
J gene: TRBJ2-1
CDR3 protein: ASSSQGVNYNEQF

D gene: NA
V gene: TRBV5-1
J gene: TRBJ2-2
CDR3 protein: ASRLTGINTGELF

D gene: TRBD2
V gene: TRBV10-1
J gene: TRBJ2-3
CDR3 protein: ASQSGRAGTDTQY

D gene: NA
V gene: TRBV25-1
J gene: TRBJ2-7
CDR3 protein: ANARGTYEQY

D gene: NA
V gene: TRBV19
J gene: TRBJ2-1
CDR3 protein: ASSIITGTYSSYNEQF

D gene: NA
V gene: TRBV7-2
J gene: TRBJ1-5
CDR3 protein: ASSLFYRGGQPQH

D gene: TRBD2
V gene: TRBV7-3
J gene: TRBJ2-2
CDR3 protein: ASSPEASGGVTGELF

D gene: NA
V gene: TRBV5-1
J gene: TRBJ2-5
CDR3 protein: ASSLADSWGQETQY

D gene: NA
V gene: TRBV19
J gene: TRBJ2-1
CDR3 protein: ASSIGQGISGEQF

D gene: TRBD2
V gene: TRBV10-3
J gene: TRBJ2-3
CDR3 protein: ASGLAGAPGTDTQY

D gene: NA
V gene: TRBV11-2
J gene: TRBJ1-2
CDR3 protein: ASSLVQFYGYT

D gene: NA
V gene: TRBV28
J gene: TRBJ1-1
CDR3 protein: ASRPWGGENTEAF

D gene: NA
V gene: TRBV6-5
J gene: TRBJ1-1
CDR3 protein: ASSRSGGSEAF

D gene: NA
V gene: TRBV5-4
J gene: TRBJ1-6
CDR3 protein: ASSQALVDSPLH

D gene: NA
V gene: TRBV4-1
J gene: TRBJ2-7
CDR3 protein: ASSPTGIVYEQY

D gene: TRBD1
V gene: TRBV6-1
J gene: TRBJ1-4
CDR3 protein: ASSAHPGQVNEKLF

D gene: NA
V gene: TRBV6-1
J gene: TRBJ2-3
CDR3 protein: ASTRMTGTTDTQY

D gene: TRBD2
V gene: TRBV7-9
J gene: TRBJ2-3
CDR3 protein: ASSLLAGSTDTQY

D gene: NA
V gene: TRBV5-1
J gene: TRBJ2-1
CDR3 protein: ASSRRTYNEQF

D gene: NA
V gene: TRBV25-1
J gene: TRBJ2-3
CDR3 protein: ASSDLSGLSTDTQY

D gene: TRBD2
V gene: TRBV11-2
J gene: TRBJ2-3
CDR3 protein: ASSPAGVSTDTQY

D gene: NA
V gene: TRBV7-9
J gene: TRBJ1-2
CDR3 protein: ASSAIRGGYT

D gene: NA
V gene: TRBV6-5
J gene: TRBJ1-1
CDR3 protein: ASRRVNTEAF

D gene: NA
V gene: TRBV28
J gene: TRBJ2-7
CDR3 protein: ASTRGQRYEQY

D gene: NA
V gene: TRBV9
J gene: TRBJ2-2
CDR3 protein: ASSVGRRQTNTGELF

D gene: TRBD2
V gene: TRBV7-2
J gene: TRBJ2-3
CDR3 protein: ASSPRLAGGMKNTQY

D gene: TRBD2
V gene: TRBV7-9
J gene: TRBJ2-3
CDR3 protein: ASSLTSGGQATDTQY

D gene: NA
V gene: TRBV6-5
J gene: TRBJ1-5
CDR3 protein: ASSLKGGGNQPQH

D gene: NA
V gene: TRBV5-1
J gene: TRBJ2-3
CDR3 protein: ASSLNGQIPDTQY

D gene: TRBD2
V gene: TRBV6-1
J gene: TRBJ2-2
CDR3 protein: ASSEGSGVRAGELF

D gene: TRBD1
V gene: TRBV9
J gene: TRBJ1-6
CDR3 protein: ASSVAWETGGLRDSPLH

D gene: NA
V gene: TRBV27
J gene: TRBJ2-7
CDR3 protein: ASSYSTRPGYEQY

D gene: TRBD1
V gene: TRBV5-6
J gene: TRBJ1-5
CDR3 protein: ASSLAGTEVGNQPQH

D gene: NA
V gene: TRBV6-1
J gene: TRBJ2-2
CDR3 protein: ASSDRGVGELF

D gene: TRBD1
V gene: TRBV28
J gene: TRBJ1-5
CDR3 protein: ASRIQWTGNQPQH

D gene: NA
V gene: TRBV7-2
J gene: TRBJ2-2
CDR3 protein: ASSPEPGNTGELF

D gene: NA
V gene: TRBV18
J gene: TRBJ1-3
CDR3 protein: ASSPRDGNTIY